The 10 T cell receptor beta chains below come from one sample, sequenced in a study of OX40 agonist ivuxolimab in advanced cancers. Method: immunoSEQ multiplex PCR; TCRdb's copy keeps in-frame clones and lacks some. The profile covers about 83,000 clones, with approximately 90% appearing a single time and 0.72% taken by the ten largest. Sequences were derived from CD4+ or CD8+ T cells sorted from blood, sampled in a trial of the OX40 agonist ivuxolimab. The receptors come from an adult with an advanced solid tumor such as melanoma, head and neck, liver or kidney cancer.

V and J are TRBV6-6 and TRBJ1-1; no clear D gene. The CDR3 is made up of 15 amino acids. In germline, CDR1 is MNHNY, CDR2 SVGAGI (reference sequence). Trimming took 5 bases from V and 3 from J, leaving 16 bases between them. The CDR3 sequence is CASSTRASRDTEAFF. For the CDR3, the DNA is TGTGCCAGCAGTACTAGGGCCTCTCGGGACACTGAAGCTTTCTTT.

The chain employs TRBV30 and TRBJ2-5, with D possibly being TRBD1 or TRBD2 (5 bases each). CDR1 and CDR2 (germline): GTSNPN, SVGIG (reference sequence). The CDR3 consists of 11 residues. Trimming pared 5 bases from V and 1 base from J, leaving 5 bases between. CDR3 residues: CAWGTQETQYF. CDR3 DNA sequence: TGTGCCTGGGGGACCCAAGAGACCCAGTACTTC.

Here the CDR3 reads CASSPGTGDTNTEAFF. The CDR3 nucleotides are TGCGCCAGCAGCCCAGGGACAGGCGATACGAACACTGAAGCTTTCTTT. This chain uses TRBV5-1 with TRBJ1-1; 8 bases map to TRBD1. This CDR3 contains 16 residues. Germline assignment: CDR1 SGHRS and CDR2 YFSETQ. The trim removed 4 bases at V and 1 base at J, leaving 9 bases unmatched.

CDR3 coding DNA: TGCGCCAGCAGTCAATCCTCCAGCCCAAACACCGGGGAGCTGTTTTTT. Translation gives CASSQSSSPNTGELFF. The chain joins TRBV23-1 to TRBJ2-2; unclear D gene. TRBV23-1 is noted as an ORF with a role that remains uncertain. V lost 0 bases and J 2 bases, leaving 10 bases between the germline ends. The CDR3 has 16 amino acids.

J is TRBJ2-7 and V is TRBV6-7, with TRBD1 as a possible D gene (6 bases). TRBV6-7 is assigned to the ORF class and has an uncertain function. The CDR3 is 16 residues long. V shed 0 bases and J shed 4 bases, with 16 bases lying between them. The CDR3 region has the DNA TGTGCCAGCAGTTACTCGGGGGAACAGGGTAGATACGAGCAGTACTTC. This codes for CASSYSGEQGRYEQYF.

The chain has TRBV21-1 and TRBJ2-7. TRBV21-1 is a listed pseudogene. The CDR3 is 15 residues long. CDR3 bases: TGTGCCAGCAGCAAAATAGGTTTCCGTGGGTACGAGCAGTACTTC. The encoded protein is CASSKIGFRGYEQYF.

The chain joins TRBV19 to TRBJ2-3; 8 nucleotides agree with TRBD1. CDR3 size: 16 residues. J lost 2 bases, V lost 6 bases, and 10 bases had no gene match. The germline V gene has CDR1 LNHDA and CDR2 SQIVND (reference sequence). The CDR3 DNA reads as TGTGCCAGTAGCAGGACAGGGAGTGAGGACACAGATACGCAGTATTTT. This translates into CASSRTGSEDTDTQYF.

In its sample, this clone was seen once. The rearrangement uses TRBV5-1 and TRBJ2-5, with D possibly TRBD1 on 5 matching bases. The germline gives CDR1 SGHRS, CDR2 YFSETQ. The CDR3 has 15 amino acids. V dropped 2 bases and J dropped 5 bases, with 16 bases sitting between them. CDR3 protein: CASSFRTEKGETQYF. CDR3 bases: TGCGCCAGCAGCTTCAGGACCGAGAAGGGGGAGACCCAGTACTTC.

CDR3 in DNA: TGTGCCAGCCACGGGACAGGGGGTTCACCCCTCCACTTT. Encoded protein: CASHGTGGSPLHF. The chain employs TRBV5-6 and TRBJ1-6; 11 bases agree with TRBD1. Looked up from germline, CDR1 is SGHDT and CDR2 is YYEEEE. Losses at the gene ends were 7 bases for V and 9 bases for J; bases not matched to a gene: 3. The CDR3 totals 13 residues.

This rearrangement joins TRBV5-4 to TRBJ2-5; 8 nucleotides line up with TRBD2. Germline loops: CDR1 SGHNT, CDR2 YYREEE (reference sequence). The ends lost 4 bases at V and 4 bases at J; junction bases unmatched: 9. This CDR3 contains 15 residues. Here the CDR3 DNA reads TGTGCCAGCAGCCCCGGCGGGGGGCCGGGAGAGACCCAGTACTTC. Encoded protein: CASSPGGGPGETQYF.